This entry lists 8 T cell receptor beta chains sequenced from one sample in a study of CXCR3-negative and CXCR3-positive naive CD8 T cells. Findings and limits, study-wide: Greater hydrophobicity was found in TRB CDR3s of CXCR3-positive naive cells than of CXCR3-negative naive cells.

All TRB cDNA libraries came from 5' RACE performed with UMI labels. TCRdb reworked the 5' RACE reads into one entry per CDR3 protein, no DNA. Its clone listing holds 150,000 to 170,000 distinct CDR3 sequences. These TCRs' antigens remain unknown. Material: naive CXCR3+ CD8+ T cells from blood. The subset: CD45RO-CCR7+CD27+CD95- naive CD8+ T cells expressing CXCR3 (TNR3+). The source is a human donor in good health. Some clones in this sample may be carry-over from other donors' samples.

The J gene is TRBJ2-1, the V gene TRBV11-2. Per germline, CDR1 SGHAT and CDR2 FQNNGV. The CDR3 sequence is 13 residues long. The CDR3 loop is CASSLVTYNEQFF.

V usage is TRBV30 and J usage is TRBJ1-1. The germline V gene has CDR1 GTSNPN and CDR2 SVGIG (reference sequence). The CDR3 runs 12 residues. CDR3: CAWSVANTEAFF.

The chain employs TRBV5-1 and TRBJ2-1. This CDR3 is built from 13 residues. Germline CDR1 is SGHRS and CDR2 is YFSETQ. The CDR3 here is CASSLIGVNEQFF. Filled out from reference TRBV5-1 and TRBJ2-1, the complete variable domain reads KAGVTQTPRYLIKTRGQQVTLSCSPISGHRSVSWYQQTPGQGLQFLFEYFSETQRNKGNFPGRFSGRQFSNSRSEMNVSTLELGDSALYLCASSLIGVNEQFFGPGTRLTVL.

This rearrangement joins TRBV11-2 to TRBJ2-3; TCRdb's D gene call, TRBD2, goes unchecked for lack of DNA. Germline V gene data show CDR1 as SGHAT and CDR2 as FQNNGV. The CDR3 spans 15 residues. The CDR3 reads CASSLVSGGTDTQYF.

This rearrangement joins TRBV6-2 or TRBV6-3 to TRBJ2-2; checking the TCRdb D call of TRBD1 is not possible without DNA. This CDR3 region has 15 residues. Germline V gene lookup returns CDR1 MNHEY and CDR2 SVGEGT. CDR3 sequence reads: CASSWTGRDTGELFF.

This chain uses TRBV28 with TRBJ2-7. The CDR3 consists of 16 residues. Looked up from germline, CDR1 is MDHEN and CDR2 is SYDVKM. The CDR3 region is CASNYDFDRSSYEQYF.

V gene TRBV28 combines with J gene TRBJ2-7; absent DNA, TCRdb's TRBD1 call cannot be checked. The CDR3 extends over 14 amino acids. Germline values: CDR1 MDHEN, CDR2 SYDVKM. CDR3 residues: CASVDRDRIYEQYF.

V usage is TRBV2 and J usage is TRBJ2-7. CDR3 size: 14 residues. Germline V gene lookup returns CDR1 SNHLY and CDR2 FYNNEI. The CDR3 region is CASSDRLSTYEQYF.